Presented here are 27 T cell receptor beta chains from one specimen sequenced in a study of response to subunit inactivated influenza vaccine. TCRdb reanalysed the RT-PCR reads using MiXCR and keeps one entry per CDR3 protein. The table lists 450,000 to 550,000 distinct CDR3 sequences, over 25% of them singletons. This sample comprised CD4+ T cells sorted from PBMCs, obtained roughly 5 days after vaccination. These receptors originate from a middle-aged man who received an inactivated influenza vaccine.

V usage is TRBV5-1 and J usage is TRBJ2-5; the D gene is possibly TRBD1 (6 bases). Deletions cut 4 bases from V and 3 bases from J, with 19 bases between. CDR1 and CDR2 from the germline V gene are SGHRS and YFSETQ. The CDR3 covers 16 residues. CDR3 amino acids: CASSLIPQGGKETQYF. DNA for the CDR3: TGCGCCAGCAGCCTAATACCGCAAGGGGGAAAAGAGACCCAGTACTTC.

This clonotype was seen a handful of times. The chain couples TRBV7-2 to TRBJ2-2; a weak D match, TRBD2 (5 bases). The V gene's germline CDR1 is SGHTA and CDR2 FQGNSA. The ends were cut back, 5 bases at V and 6 bases at J, with 13 bases in the middle. The CDR3 has 14 residues. The CDR3 coding sequence is TGTGCCAGCAGCCGGGGTTGGAATTCCGGGGAGCTGTTTTTT. Residues: CASSRGWNSGELFF.

The rearrangement uses TRBV18 and TRBJ2-7; 8 positions agree with TRBD2. There are 16 residues in the CDR3. Trimming cost V 3 bases and J 5 bases; bases outside gene matches: 12. CDR1 is KGHSH and CDR2 is LQKENI in the germline V gene. The CDR3 loop reads CASSPGRTSLGDEQYF. As DNA, the CDR3 is TGTGCCAGCTCACCCGGGAGGACTAGCTTGGGCGACGAGCAGTACTTC. Based on the CDR3 plus reference TRBV18 and TRBJ2-7, the full variable domain is NAGVMQNPRHLVRRRGQEARLRCSPMKGHSHVYWYRQLPEEGLKFMVYLQKENIIDESGMPKERFSAEFPKEGPSILRIQQVVRGDSAAYFCASSPGRTSLGDEQYFGPGTRLTVT.

The chain employs TRBV5-1 and TRBJ2-3; D is perhaps TRBD2 (6 bases). The CDR3 length is 15 residues. The germline CDR1 and CDR2 sequences are SGHRS and YFSETQ. The V gene lost 1 base and the J gene lost 0 bases, with 9 bases spanning the gap. The CDR3 DNA sequence: TGCGCCAGCAGCTTGATGGGGACTAGCACAGATACGCAGTATTTT. Translation gives CASSLMGTSTDTQYF.

V and J are TRBV5-1 and TRBJ2-1, with TRBD1 matching over 8 bases. The CDR3 has 14 residues. After removal of 4 bases from V and 5 bases from J, the junction contained 5 bases not matched to a gene. The germline V gene encodes CDR1 SGHRS and CDR2 YFSETQ. The CDR3 DNA is TGCGCCAGCAGCCACCGGACAGGGAACAATGAGCAGTTCTTC. It is translated as CASSHRTGNNEQFF.

This clonotype came up a few times. The chain recombines TRBV12-3 or TRBV12-4 with TRBJ2-3, with 12 bases matching TRBD2. The V segment lost 6 bases and the J segment 5 bases; nucleotides outside the gene matches: 9. The CDR3 loop spans 16 amino acids. CDR3 nucleotides: TGTGCCAGCAGAGGGCTAGCGGGAGGGCTGGGAGATACGCAGTATTTT. This codes for CASRGLAGGLGDTQYF.

This clonotype was detected only a few times. V is TRBV7-9 and J is TRBJ2-7; D not resolved. Germline-derived CDR1 and CDR2 are SEHNR and FQNEAQ (reference sequence). The V gene lost 10 bases and the J gene lost 4 bases, with 11 bases spanning the gap. This CDR3 contains 11 residues. The CDR3 loop reads CAIRSDYEQYF. CDR3 in DNA: TGTGCCATCCGGAGCGATTACGAGCAGTACTTC.

This chain connects TRBV7-8 to TRBJ1-4; D unresolved. This CDR3 is 15 amino acids long. The germline V gene encodes CDR1 SGHVS and CDR2 FQNEAQ. The V end lost 5 bases, the J end lost 4 bases, and 14 bases lay between the germline ends. In nucleotides, the CDR3 is TGTGCCAGCAGCACGGATCGAGGCCGTAATGAAAAACTGTTTTTT. It codes for CASSTDRGRNEKLFF.

This clonotype was seen at least ten times. This chain uses TRBV6-5 with TRBJ2-7, with 9 bases identical to TRBD2. From germline, CDR1 is MNHEY and CDR2 SVGAGI. J was trimmed by 0 bases and V by 2 bases; bases with no gene match: 2. CDR3 length equals 15 residues. CDR3 loop: CASSYEAGGSYEQYF. The CDR3 nucleotides are TGTGCCAGCAGTTACGAAGCGGGGGGCTCCTACGAGCAGTACTTC.

The chain combines TRBV20-1 with TRBJ2-3; D possibly corresponds to TRBD2 (7 bases). V lost 0 bases and J 5 bases, leaving 15 bases between the germline ends. This CDR3 is 15 amino acids long. The germline V gene has CDR1 DFQATT and CDR2 SNEGSKA (reference sequence). The DNA of the CDR3 is TGCAGTGCTAGAGAACCCGGGGGGCGGGGAGATACGCAGTATTTT. It codes for CSAREPGGRGDTQYF.

The chain is built from TRBV4-1 and TRBJ2-1; unclear D gene. CDR1 is MGHRA, CDR2 YSYEKL, per germline. The CDR3 has 15 residues. Trimming took off 1 base at V and 6 bases at J, with 13 bases between the two ends. For the CDR3, the DNA is TGCGCCAGCAGCCAAGGACAAGTTAGAGGCAATGAGCAGTTCTTC. It translates to CASSQGQVRGNEQFF.

The gene calls are TRBV7-8 and TRBJ2-2; possibly TRBD1 for D (5 bases). CDR3 size: 16 residues. The V gene lost 4 bases and the J gene lost 1 base, with 13 bases spanning the gap. Germline CDR1 SGHVS, CDR2 FQNEAQ. The DNA of the CDR3 is TGTGCCAGCAGCTCGACAGTTTTACGGAACACCGGGGAGCTGTTTTTT. As protein: CASSSTVLRNTGELFF.

This clonotype has just a few counts. In DNA, the CDR3 is TGTGCCAGCAGTGGGACAGGGGGCTTGTTCACTGAAGCTTTCTTT. Protein sequence: CASSGTGGLFTEAFF. The rearrangement links TRBV2 to TRBJ1-1; 11 positions agree with TRBD1. The germline CDR1 and CDR2 sequences are SNHLY and FYNNEI. V shed 4 bases, J shed 4 bases, and the junction held 5 bases outside the gene matches. This CDR3 contains 15 residues.

The genes are TRBV6-1 and TRBJ1-6; tentatively, D is TRBD1 (5 bases). Deletions cut 6 bases from V and 0 bases from J, with 18 bases between. From germline, CDR1 is MNHNS and CDR2 SASEGT. This CDR3 region has 18 residues. The CDR3 region has the DNA TGTGCCAGCAGCCCCCGAGGGGTCCAGAGCTCCTATAATTCACCCCTCCACTTT. This gives the protein CASSPRGVQSSYNSPLHF.

The chain uses TRBV20-1 and TRBJ2-1; TRBD2 matches at 12 bases. Germline CDR1 is DFQATT and CDR2 is SNEGSKA (reference sequence). The CDR3 sequence is 14 residues long. J gave up 6 bases and V 6 bases, and 6 bases lay outside the gene matches. CDR3 nucleotide sequence: TGCAGTGCCCTGACTAGCGGGAGAGGCAATGAGCAGTTCTTC. Protein sequence: CSALTSGRGNEQFF.

This clonotype was seen more than once but under ten times. The chain combines TRBV4-2 with TRBJ2-3, with 12 bases that match TRBD2. Germline CDR1 reads LGHNA; CDR2 reads YNFKEQ. CDR3 length: 17 residues. J was trimmed by 2 bases and V by 1 base; bases with no gene match: 4. CDR3 sequence: CASSQAPSGGATDTQYF. The CDR3 DNA reads TGTGCCAGCAGCCAAGCCCCTAGCGGGGGGGCCACAGATACGCAGTATTTT.

This sequence joins TRBV20-1 and TRBJ2-3; D is possibly TRBD2 (5 bases). Looked up from germline, CDR1 is DFQATT and CDR2 is SNEGSKA (reference sequence). The germline V and J ends were trimmed by 0 bases and 5 bases, with 9 bases remaining between them. This CDR3 region has 13 residues. This CDR3 is CSARDWGVDTQYF. Written as DNA, the CDR3 is TGCAGTGCTAGAGATTGGGGAGTAGATACGCAGTATTTT.

This clonotype was observed a few times. The chain employs TRBV6-2 or TRBV6-3 and TRBJ1-4; 7 bases are shared with TRBD1. Germline lookup yields CDR1 MNHEY and CDR2 SVGEGT. The CDR3 is 13 amino acids. Losses at the gene ends were 10 bases for V and 5 bases for J; bases not matched to a gene: 7. This CDR3 is CATSGQANEKLFF. The CDR3 DNA reads TGTGCCACCTCTGGACAGGCGAATGAAAAACTGTTTTTT.

A few counts support this clonotype. The chain carries TRBV7-6 and TRBJ2-1; 8 bases match TRBD2. This CDR3 has 17 amino acids. Per germline, CDR1 SGHVS and CDR2 FNYEAQ. Trimming removed 5 bases from V and 2 bases from J; junction bases left unmatched: 11. CDR3 DNA sequence: TGTGCCAGCAGCCAGCAGGCGGGTAGCGGGACCTACAATGAGCAGTTCTTC. It encodes CASSQQAGSGTYNEQFF.

This clonotype was observed at least ten times. The chain recombines TRBV5-1 with TRBJ2-3; 7 bases are shared with TRBD2. CDR3 length: 14 residues. Germline V gives CDR1 SGHRS, CDR2 YFSETQ. Trimming removed 4 bases from V and 3 bases from J; junction bases left unmatched: 5. This CDR3 reads CASSAGLETDTQYF. CDR3 DNA sequence: TGCGCCAGCAGCGCCGGACTAGAGACAGATACGCAGTATTTT.

This clonotype turned up a few times. The genes are TRBV20-1 and TRBJ2-3, with TRBD2 matching 8 bases. The CDR3 runs to 14 residues. Germline V CDR1 and CDR2: DFQATT, SNEGSKA (reference sequence). V trimming: 6 bases; J trimming: 1 base; junction bases outside the gene matches: 6. Here the CDR3 DNA reads TGCAGTGCGCCCCGGGGGGGCGGCACAGATACGCAGTATTTT. Its protein product is CSAPRGGGTDTQYF.

CDR3 DNA: TGCGCCAGCAGCCAATCTGGGACAGTCAATCAGCCCCAGCATTTT. Translation: CASSQSGTVNQPQHF. This chain links TRBV4-1 with TRBJ1-5; 7 bases are a match to TRBD1. CDR1 is MGHRA and CDR2 is YSYEKL in the germline V gene. J lost 3 bases, V lost 2 bases, and 4 bases had no gene match. The CDR3 is 15 amino acids.

This clonotype was seen ten or more times. The DNA of the CDR3 is TGTGCCAGCAGCCTAGATGGGCCTGTGGGGACCCAGTACTTC. This sequence encodes CASSLDGPVGTQYF. The rearrangement uses TRBV7-6 and TRBJ2-5; D ambiguous. Trimming pared 5 bases from V and 7 bases from J, leaving 17 bases between. CDR1 and CDR2 from the germline V gene are SGHVS and FNYEAQ. There are 14 residues in the CDR3.

The genes are TRBV6-1 and TRBJ2-3; D ambiguous. V lost 3 bases and J lost 8, with 12 bases in between. Germline CDR1 and CDR2: MNHNS and SASEGT. The CDR3 consists of 13 residues. The DNA for the CDR3 is TGTGCCAGCAGTGAGCCTCCCCCGCGTACGCAGTATTTT. It is translated as CASSEPPPRTQYF.

The J gene is TRBJ2-1, the V gene TRBV6-5, with D possibly matching TRBD2 (5 bases). The CDR3 spans 13 residues. Germline V CDR1 and CDR2: MNHEY, SVGAGI. Trimming pared 6 bases from V and 7 bases from J, leaving 13 bases between. The CDR3 nucleotides read TGTGCCAGCAGGTATCCATCGGGAAATGAGCAGTTCTTC. Translated: CASRYPSGNEQFF.

The V and J genes are TRBV7-9 and TRBJ1-4; D is perhaps TRBD1 (5 bases). CDR3 size: 16 residues. Trimming cost V 3 bases and J 8 bases, with 19 bases left between them. Germline CDR1 and CDR2: SEHNR and FQNEAQ (reference sequence). The CDR3 DNA reads as TGTGCCAGCAGCTTGCCTCCGGGACCCGCGGGCGAAAAACTGTTTTTT. Its protein is CASSLPPGPAGEKLFF.

The chain carries TRBV14 and TRBJ2-3; possibly TRBD2 for D (6 bases). The V gene lost 3 bases and the J gene lost 13 bases, with 17 bases spanning the gap. CDR3 length: 13 residues. The V gene's germline CDR1 is SGHDN and CDR2 FVKESK. This CDR3 reads CASSQYIGGNKYF. CDR3 coding DNA: TGTGCCAGCAGCCAGTATATTGGAGGGAACAAGTATTTT.